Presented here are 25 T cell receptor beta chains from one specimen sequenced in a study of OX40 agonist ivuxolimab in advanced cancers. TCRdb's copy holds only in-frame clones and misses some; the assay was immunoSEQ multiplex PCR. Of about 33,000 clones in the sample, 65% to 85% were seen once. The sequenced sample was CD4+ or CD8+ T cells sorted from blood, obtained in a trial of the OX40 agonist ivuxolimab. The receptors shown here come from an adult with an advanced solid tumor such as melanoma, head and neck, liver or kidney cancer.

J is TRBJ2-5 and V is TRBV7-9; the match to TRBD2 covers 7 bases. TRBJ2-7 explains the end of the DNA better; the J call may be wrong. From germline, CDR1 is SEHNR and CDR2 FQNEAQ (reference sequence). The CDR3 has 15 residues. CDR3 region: CASSLLASGNTEQYF. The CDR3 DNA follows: TGTGCCAGCAGCCTCCTGGCCAGCGGGAATACCGAGCAGTACTTC.

CDR3 nucleotides: TGTGCCAGCAGCGGCGCAGGGGGCTGGGGCACAGATACGCAGTATTTT. Protein: CASSGAGGWGTDTQYF. This chain connects TRBV9 to TRBJ2-3; 8 bases align to TRBD1. J gave up 1 base and V 3 bases, and 7 bases lay outside the gene matches. This CDR3 spans 16 amino acids. Germline values: CDR1 SGDLS, CDR2 YYNGEE. Full variable domain (outside the CDR3, taken from reference TRBV9 and TRBJ2-3): DSGVTQTPKHLITATGQRVTLRCSPRSGDLSVYWYQQSLDQGLQFLIQYYNGEERAKGNILERFSAQQFPDLHSELNLSSLELGDSALYFCASSGAGGWGTDTQYFGPGTRLTVL.

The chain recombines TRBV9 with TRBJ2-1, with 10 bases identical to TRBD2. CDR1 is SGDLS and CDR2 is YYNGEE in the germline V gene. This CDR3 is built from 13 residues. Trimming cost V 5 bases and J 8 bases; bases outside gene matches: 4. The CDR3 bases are TGTGCCAGCAGGACTAGCGGGCGGGATGAGCAGTTCTTC. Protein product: CASRTSGRDEQFF.

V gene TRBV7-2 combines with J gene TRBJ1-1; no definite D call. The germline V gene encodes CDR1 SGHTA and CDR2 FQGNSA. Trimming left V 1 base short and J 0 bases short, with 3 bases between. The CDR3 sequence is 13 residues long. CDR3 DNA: TGTGCCAGCAGCTTAGAGGTGAACACTGAAGCTTTCTTT. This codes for CASSLEVNTEAFF.

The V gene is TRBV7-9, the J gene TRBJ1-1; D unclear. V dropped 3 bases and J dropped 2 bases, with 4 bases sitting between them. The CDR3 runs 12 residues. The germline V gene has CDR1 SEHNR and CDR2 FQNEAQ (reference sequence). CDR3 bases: TGTGCCAGCAGCTTCAGTAACACTGAAGCTTTCTTT. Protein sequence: CASSFSNTEAFF. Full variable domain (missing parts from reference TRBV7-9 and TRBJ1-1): DTGVSQNPRHKITKRGQNVTFRCDPISEHNRLYWYRQTLGQGPEFLTYFQNEAQLEKSRLLSDRFSAERPKGSFSTLEIQRTEQGDSAMYLCASSFSNTEAFFGQGTRLTVV.

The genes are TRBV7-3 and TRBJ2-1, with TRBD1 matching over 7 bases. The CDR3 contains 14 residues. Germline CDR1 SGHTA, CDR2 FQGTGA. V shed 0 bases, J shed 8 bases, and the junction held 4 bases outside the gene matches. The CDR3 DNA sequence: TGTGCCAGCAGCTTAACGGGGACAGCTGATGAGCAGTTCTTC. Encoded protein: CASSLTGTADEQFF. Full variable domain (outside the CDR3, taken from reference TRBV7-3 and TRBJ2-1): GAGVSQTPSNKVTEKGKYVELRCDPISGHTALYWYRQSLGQGPEFLIYFQGTGAADDSGLPNDRFFAVRPEGSVSTLKIQRTERGDSAVYLCASSLTGTADEQFFGPGTRLTVL.

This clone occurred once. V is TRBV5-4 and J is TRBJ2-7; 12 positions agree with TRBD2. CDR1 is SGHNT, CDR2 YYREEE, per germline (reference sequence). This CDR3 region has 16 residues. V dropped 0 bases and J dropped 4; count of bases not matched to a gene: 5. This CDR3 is CASSLATSGRWYEQYF. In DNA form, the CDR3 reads TGTGCCAGCAGCTTGGCAACTAGCGGGAGGTGGTACGAGCAGTACTTC. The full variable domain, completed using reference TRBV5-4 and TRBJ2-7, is ETGVTQSPTHLIKTRGQQVTLRCSSQSGHNTVSWYQQALGQGPQFIFQYYREEENGRGNFPPRFSGLQFPNYSSELNVNALELDDSALYLCASSLATSGRWYEQYFGPGTRLTVT.

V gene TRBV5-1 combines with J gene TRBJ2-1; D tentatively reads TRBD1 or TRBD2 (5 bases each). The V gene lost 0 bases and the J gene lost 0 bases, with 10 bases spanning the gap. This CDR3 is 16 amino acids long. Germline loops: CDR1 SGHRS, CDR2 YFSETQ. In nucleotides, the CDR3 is TGCGCCAGCAGCTTGGAGGTGGGACGCTCCTACAATGAGCAGTTCTTC. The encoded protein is CASSLEVGRSYNEQFF.

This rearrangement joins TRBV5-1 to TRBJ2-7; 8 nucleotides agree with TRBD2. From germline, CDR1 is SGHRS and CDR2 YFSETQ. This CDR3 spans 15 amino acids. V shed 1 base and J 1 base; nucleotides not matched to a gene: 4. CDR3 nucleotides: TGCGCCAGCAGCTTGTCCCGGGGGGGTTCCTACGAGCAGTACTTC. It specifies CASSLSRGGSYEQYF.

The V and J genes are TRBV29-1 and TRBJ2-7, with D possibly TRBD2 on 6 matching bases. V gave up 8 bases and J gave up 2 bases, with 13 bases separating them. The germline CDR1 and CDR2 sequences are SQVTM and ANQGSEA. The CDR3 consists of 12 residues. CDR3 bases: TGCAGCCCTAGGGAGGTAACCTACGAGCAGTACTTC. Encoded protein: CSPREVTYEQYF.

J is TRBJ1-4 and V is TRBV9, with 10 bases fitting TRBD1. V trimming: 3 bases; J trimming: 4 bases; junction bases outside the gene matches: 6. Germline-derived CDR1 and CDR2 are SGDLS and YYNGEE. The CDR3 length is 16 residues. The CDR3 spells CASSGRTGGNNEKLFF. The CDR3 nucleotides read TGTGCCAGCAGCGGAAGGACAGGGGGGAATAATGAAAAACTGTTTTTT.

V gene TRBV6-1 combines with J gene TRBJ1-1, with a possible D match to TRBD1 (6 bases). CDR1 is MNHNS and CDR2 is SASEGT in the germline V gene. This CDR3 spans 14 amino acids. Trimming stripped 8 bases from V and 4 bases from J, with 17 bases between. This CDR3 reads CASSRRGPSTEAFF. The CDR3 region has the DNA TGTGCCAGCTCGCGGCGGGGGCCAAGCACTGAAGCTTTCTTT.

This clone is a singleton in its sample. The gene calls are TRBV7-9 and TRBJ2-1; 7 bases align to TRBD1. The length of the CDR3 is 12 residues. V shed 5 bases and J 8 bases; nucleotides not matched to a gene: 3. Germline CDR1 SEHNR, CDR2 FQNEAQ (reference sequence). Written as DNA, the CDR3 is TGTGCCAGCAGCAAGGGGGCTGATGAGCAGTTCTTC. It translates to CASSKGADEQFF.

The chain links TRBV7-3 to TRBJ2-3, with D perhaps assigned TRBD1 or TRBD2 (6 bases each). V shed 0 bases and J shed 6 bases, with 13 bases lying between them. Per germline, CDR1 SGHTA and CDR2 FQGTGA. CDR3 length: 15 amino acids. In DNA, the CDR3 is TGTGCCAGCAGCTTAACGGGGGGCGCAGGTGATACGCAGTATTTT. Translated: CASSLTGGAGDTQYF.

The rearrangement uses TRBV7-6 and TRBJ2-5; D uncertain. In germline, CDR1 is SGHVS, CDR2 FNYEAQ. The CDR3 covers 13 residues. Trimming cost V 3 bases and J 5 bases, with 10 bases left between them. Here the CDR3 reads CASSFRLGETQYF. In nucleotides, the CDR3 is TGTGCCAGCAGCTTTCGGTTGGGGGAGACCCAGTACTTC.

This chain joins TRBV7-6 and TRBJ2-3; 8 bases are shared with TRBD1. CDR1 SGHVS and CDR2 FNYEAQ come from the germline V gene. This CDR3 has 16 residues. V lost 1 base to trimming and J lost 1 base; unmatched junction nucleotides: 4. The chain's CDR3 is CASSLGAGGGTDTQYF. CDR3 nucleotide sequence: TGTGCCAGCAGCTTAGGGGCAGGGGGCGGCACAGATACGCAGTATTTT. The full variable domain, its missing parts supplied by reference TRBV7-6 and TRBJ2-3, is GAGVSQSPRYKVTKRGQDVALRCDPISGHVSLYWYRQALGQGPEFLTYFNYEAQQDKSGLPNDRFSAERPEGSISTLTIQRTEQRDSAMYRCASSLGAGGGTDTQYFGPGTRLTVL.

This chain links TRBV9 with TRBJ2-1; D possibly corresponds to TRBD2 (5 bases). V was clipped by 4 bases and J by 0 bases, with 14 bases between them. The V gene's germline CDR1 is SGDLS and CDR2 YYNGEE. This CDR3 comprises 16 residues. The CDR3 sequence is CASSIGGSSSYNEQFF. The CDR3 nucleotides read TGTGCCAGCAGCATAGGAGGTTCCAGCTCCTACAATGAGCAGTTCTTC.

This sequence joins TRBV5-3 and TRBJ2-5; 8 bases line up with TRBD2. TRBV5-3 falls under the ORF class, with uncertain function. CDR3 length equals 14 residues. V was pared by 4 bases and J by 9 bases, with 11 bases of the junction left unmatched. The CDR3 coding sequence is TGTGCCAGAAGCCCCCTCGGGGGGGCCGGGTCCCAGTACTTC. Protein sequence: CARSPLGGAGSQYF.

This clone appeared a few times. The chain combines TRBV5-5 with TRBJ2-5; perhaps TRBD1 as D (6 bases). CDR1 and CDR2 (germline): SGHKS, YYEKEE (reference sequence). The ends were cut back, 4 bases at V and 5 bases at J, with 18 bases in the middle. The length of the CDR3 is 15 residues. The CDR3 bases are TGTGCCAGCAGCGGACCCGGGACATTGGGGGAGACCCAGTACTTC. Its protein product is CASSGPGTLGETQYF.

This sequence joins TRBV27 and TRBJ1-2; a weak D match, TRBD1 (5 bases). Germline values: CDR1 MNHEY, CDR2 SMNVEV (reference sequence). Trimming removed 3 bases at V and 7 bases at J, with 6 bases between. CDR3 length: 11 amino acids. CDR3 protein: CASSFGGGYTF. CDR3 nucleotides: TGTGCCAGCAGTTTCGGGGGTGGCTACACCTTC.

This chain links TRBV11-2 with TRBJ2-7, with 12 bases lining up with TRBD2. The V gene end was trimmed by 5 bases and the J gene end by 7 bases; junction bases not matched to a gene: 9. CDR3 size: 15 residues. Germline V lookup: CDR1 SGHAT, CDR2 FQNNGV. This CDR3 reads CASSPSTSGRKEQYF. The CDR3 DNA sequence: TGTGCCAGCAGCCCTTCGACTAGCGGGAGAAAAGAGCAGTACTTC.

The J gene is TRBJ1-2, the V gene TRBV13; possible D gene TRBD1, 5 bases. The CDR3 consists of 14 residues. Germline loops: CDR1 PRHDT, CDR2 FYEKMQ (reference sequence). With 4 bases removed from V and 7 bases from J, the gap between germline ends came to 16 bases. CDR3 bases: TGTGCCAGCAGCTCTGGGACCCTTCATTTTGGCTACACCTTC. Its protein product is CASSSGTLHFGYTF.

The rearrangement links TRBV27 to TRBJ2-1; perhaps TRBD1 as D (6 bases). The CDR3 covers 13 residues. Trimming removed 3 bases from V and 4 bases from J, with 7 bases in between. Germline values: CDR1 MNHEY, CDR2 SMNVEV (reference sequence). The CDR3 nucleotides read TGTGCCAGCAGTTTTCAGGGGTACAATGAGCAGTTCTTC. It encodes CASSFQGYNEQFF.

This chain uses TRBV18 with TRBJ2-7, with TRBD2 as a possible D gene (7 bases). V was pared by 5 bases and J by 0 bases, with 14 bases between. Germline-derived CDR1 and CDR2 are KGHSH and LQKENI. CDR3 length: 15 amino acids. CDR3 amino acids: CASSSPRGPSYEQYF. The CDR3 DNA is TGTGCCAGCTCATCCCCGCGGGGGCCCTCCTACGAGCAGTACTTC.

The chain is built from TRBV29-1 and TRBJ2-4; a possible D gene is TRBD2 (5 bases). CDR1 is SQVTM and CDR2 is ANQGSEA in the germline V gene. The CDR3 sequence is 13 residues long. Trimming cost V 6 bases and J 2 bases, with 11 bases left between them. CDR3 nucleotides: TGCAGCGTGATTGACGGGACCAAAAACATTCAGTACTTC. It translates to CSVIDGTKNIQYF.